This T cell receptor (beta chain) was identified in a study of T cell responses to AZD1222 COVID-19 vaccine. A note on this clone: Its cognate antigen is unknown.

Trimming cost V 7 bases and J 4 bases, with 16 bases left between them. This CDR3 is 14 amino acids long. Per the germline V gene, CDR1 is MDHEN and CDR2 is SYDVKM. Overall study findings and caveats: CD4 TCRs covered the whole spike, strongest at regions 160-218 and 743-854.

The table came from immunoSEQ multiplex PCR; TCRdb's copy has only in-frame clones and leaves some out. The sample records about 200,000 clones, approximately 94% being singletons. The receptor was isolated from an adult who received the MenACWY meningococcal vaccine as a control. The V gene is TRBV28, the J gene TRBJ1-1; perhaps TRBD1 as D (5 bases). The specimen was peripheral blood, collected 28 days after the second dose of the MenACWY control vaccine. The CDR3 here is CASNKGTRPTEAFF. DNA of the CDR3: TGTGCCAGCAACAAGGGGACCCGGCCCACTGAAGCTTTCTTT.